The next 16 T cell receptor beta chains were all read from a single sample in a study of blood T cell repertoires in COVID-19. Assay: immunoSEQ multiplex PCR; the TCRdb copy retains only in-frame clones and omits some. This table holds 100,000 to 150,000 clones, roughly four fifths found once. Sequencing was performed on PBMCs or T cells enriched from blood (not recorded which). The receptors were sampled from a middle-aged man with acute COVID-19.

CDR3 sequence (DNA): TGTGCCAGCAGCTTACAAACTAGCGGGGGGTTATCAGATACGCAGTATTTT. This gives the protein CASSLQTSGGLSDTQYF. This rearrangement joins TRBV7-8 to TRBJ2-3; TRBD2 matches at 12 bases. V was clipped by 2 bases and J by 4 bases; unmatched bases: 7. This CDR3 is 17 amino acids long. Germline V gene data show CDR1 as SGHVS and CDR2 as FQNEAQ. Using reference TRBV7-8 and TRBJ2-3 for the parts outside the CDR3, the full variable domain is GAGVSQSPRYKVAKRGQDVALRCDPISGHVSLFWYQQALGQGPEFLTYFQNEAQLDKSGLPSDRFFAERPEGSVSTLKIQRTQQEDSAVYLCASSLQTSGGLSDTQYFGPGTRLTVL.

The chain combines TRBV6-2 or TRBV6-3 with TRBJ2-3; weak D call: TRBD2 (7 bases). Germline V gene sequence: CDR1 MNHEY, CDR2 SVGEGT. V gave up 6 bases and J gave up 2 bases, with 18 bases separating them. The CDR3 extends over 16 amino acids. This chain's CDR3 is CASSPRGAVVTDTQYF. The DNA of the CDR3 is TGTGCCAGCAGCCCCCGGGGGGCCGTCGTCACAGATACGCAGTATTTT.

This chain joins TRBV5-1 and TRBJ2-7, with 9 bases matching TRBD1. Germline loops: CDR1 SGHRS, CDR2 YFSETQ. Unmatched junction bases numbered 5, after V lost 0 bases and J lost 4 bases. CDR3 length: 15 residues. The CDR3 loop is CASSLGWTGEYEQYF. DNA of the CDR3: TGCGCCAGCAGCTTGGGGTGGACAGGGGAGTACGAGCAGTACTTC.

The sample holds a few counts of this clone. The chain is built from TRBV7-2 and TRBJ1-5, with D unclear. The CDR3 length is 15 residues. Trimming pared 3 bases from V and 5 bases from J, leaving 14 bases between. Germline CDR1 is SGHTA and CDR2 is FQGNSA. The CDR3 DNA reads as TGTGCCAGCAGCTTCGGGTCGGCAGCTGATCAGCCCCAGCATTTT. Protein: CASSFGSAADQPQHF. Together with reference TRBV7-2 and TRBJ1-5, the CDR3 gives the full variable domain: GAGVSQSPSNKVTEKGKDVELRCDPISGHTALYWYRQSLGQGLEFLIYFQGNSAPDKSGLPSDRFSAERTGGSVSTLTIQRTQQEDSAVYLCASSFGSAADQPQHFGDGTRLSIL.

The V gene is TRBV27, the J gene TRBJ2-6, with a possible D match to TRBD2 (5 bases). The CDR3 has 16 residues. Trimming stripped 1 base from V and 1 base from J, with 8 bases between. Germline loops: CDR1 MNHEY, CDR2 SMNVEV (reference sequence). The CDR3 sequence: CASSLLSGSGANVLTF. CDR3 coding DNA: TGTGCCAGCAGTTTATTATCGGGGTCTGGGGCCAACGTCCTGACTTTC.

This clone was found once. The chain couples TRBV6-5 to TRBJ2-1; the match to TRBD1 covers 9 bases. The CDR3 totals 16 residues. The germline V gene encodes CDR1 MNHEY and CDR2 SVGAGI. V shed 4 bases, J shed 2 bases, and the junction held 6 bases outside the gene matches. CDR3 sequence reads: CASSSTGGEAYNEQFF. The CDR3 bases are TGTGCCAGCAGTTCGACAGGGGGGGAAGCCTACAATGAGCAGTTCTTC.

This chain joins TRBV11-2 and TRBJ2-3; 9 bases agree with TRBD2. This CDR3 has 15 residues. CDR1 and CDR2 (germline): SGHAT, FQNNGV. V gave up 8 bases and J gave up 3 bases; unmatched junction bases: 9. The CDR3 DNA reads TGTGCCAGCGACCACGGACTAGCGAAAACAGATACGCAGTATTTT. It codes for CASDHGLAKTDTQYF.

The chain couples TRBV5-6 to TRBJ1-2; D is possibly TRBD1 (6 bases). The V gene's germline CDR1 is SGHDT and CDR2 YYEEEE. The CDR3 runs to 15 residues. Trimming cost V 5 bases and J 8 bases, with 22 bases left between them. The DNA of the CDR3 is TGTGCCAGCAGACTTACAGGGTACTCCCTGGGGGGCTACACCTTC. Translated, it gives CASRLTGYSLGGYTF. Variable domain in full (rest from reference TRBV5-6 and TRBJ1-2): DAGVTQSPTHLIKTRGQQVTLRCSPKSGHDTVSWYQQALGQGPQFIFQYYEEEERQRGNFPDRFSGHQFPNYSSELNVNALLLGDSALYLCASRLTGYSLGGYTFGSGTRLTVV.

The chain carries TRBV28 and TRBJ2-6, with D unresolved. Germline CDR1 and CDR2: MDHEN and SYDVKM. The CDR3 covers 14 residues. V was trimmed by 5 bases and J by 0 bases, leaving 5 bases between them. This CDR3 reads CASSRSSGANVLTF. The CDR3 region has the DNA TGTGCCAGCAGTCGTTCCTCTGGGGCCAACGTCCTGACTTTC.

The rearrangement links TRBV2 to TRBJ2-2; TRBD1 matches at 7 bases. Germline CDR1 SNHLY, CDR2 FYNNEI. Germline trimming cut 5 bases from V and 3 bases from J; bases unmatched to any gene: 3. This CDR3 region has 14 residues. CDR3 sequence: CASSWTGHTGELFF. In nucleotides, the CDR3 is TGTGCCAGCAGTTGGACAGGACACACCGGGGAGCTGTTTTTT.

Here the CDR3 DNA reads TGTGCCAGCAGCGACGGACCCTCCCCGGACAGGGATTCACCCCTCCACTTT. It specifies CASSDGPSPDRDSPLHF. The chain has TRBV7-9 and TRBJ1-6; 8 positions match TRBD1. Germline values: CDR1 SEHNR, CDR2 FQNEAQ (reference sequence). This CDR3 is built from 17 residues. Trimming removed 5 bases from V and 8 bases from J; junction bases left unmatched: 14.

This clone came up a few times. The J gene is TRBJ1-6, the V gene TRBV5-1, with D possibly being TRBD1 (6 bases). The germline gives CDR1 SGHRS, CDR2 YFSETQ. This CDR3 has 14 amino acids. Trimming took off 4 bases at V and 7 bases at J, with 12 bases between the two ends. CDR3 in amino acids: CASSPGHNNSPLHF. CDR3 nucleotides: TGCGCCAGCAGCCCGGGACATAACAATTCACCCCTCCACTTT.

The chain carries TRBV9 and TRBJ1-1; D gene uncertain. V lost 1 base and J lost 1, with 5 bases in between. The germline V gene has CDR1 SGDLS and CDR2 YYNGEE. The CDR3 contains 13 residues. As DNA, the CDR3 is TGTGCCAGCAGCGTAACGAGGAACACTGAAGCTTTCTTT. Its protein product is CASSVTRNTEAFF.

CDR3 amino acids: CASSYRQDIYEQFF. Here the CDR3 DNA reads TGTGCCAGCAGTTACAGACAAGATATCTATGAGCAGTTCTTC. J is TRBJ2-1 and V is TRBV6-5; no clear D. The CDR3 length is 14 residues. Germline V gene lookup returns CDR1 MNHEY and CDR2 SVGAGI. V shed 2 bases and J shed 8 bases, with 13 bases lying between them.

CDR3 coding DNA: TGTGCCAGCAGCGTAGCTGCAGGGACAGATGGAAACACCATATATTTT. Amino acid sequence: CASSVAAGTDGNTIYF. V gene TRBV9 combines with J gene TRBJ1-3, with 7 bases identical to TRBD1. The J segment lost 3 bases and the V segment lost 0 bases, leaving 6 bases of the junction unmatched. There are 16 residues in the CDR3. Germline V gene lookup returns CDR1 SGDLS and CDR2 YYNGEE.

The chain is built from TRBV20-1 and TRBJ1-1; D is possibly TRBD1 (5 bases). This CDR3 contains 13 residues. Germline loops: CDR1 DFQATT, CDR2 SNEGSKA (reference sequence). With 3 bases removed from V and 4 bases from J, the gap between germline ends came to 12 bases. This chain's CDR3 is CSASSQGTTEAFF. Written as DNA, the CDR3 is TGCAGTGCTAGTTCCCAGGGAACCACTGAAGCTTTCTTT.